This TCR beta chain was sequenced for a study of shared clonotypes between healthy human individuals. Study-level results: The four-donor shared clonotypes exceeded non-shared clonotypes in generation probability, with non-shared ones scoring lower.

Germline V gene data show CDR1 as SGHVS and CDR2 as FQNEAQ. V lost 6 bases, J lost 1 base, and 14 bases lay in between. The CDR3 is 15 residues long. TCRdb's table, derived via immunoSEQ multiplex PCR, lists solely in-frame clones and lacks some. The sample comprises around 350,000 clones, roughly 80% of which are singletons, and around 9.3% rests with the top ten. Remarks on this clone: Its antigen is not known.

Adult donors, all healthy and HIV-negative, had no recent acute infections or vaccinations. The source of this sequence is a man younger than 40 in good health. The sequencing input was memory CD4+ T cells sorted from blood. Subset meaning: CD45RA-negative fraction. The chain is built from TRBV7-8 and TRBJ2-3; a possible D gene is TRBD2 (5 bases). DNA of the CDR3: TGTGCCAGCAGTTCACTACTAGTGGGCACAGATACGCAGTATTTT. As protein: CASSSLLVGTDTQYF.